This is a list of T cell receptor beta chains from one sample in a study of blood T cells in healthy people across ages. Via MiXCR, TCRdb re-called the 5' RACE reads, giving one row per CDR3 protein. The sample carries fewer than 2,000,000 distinct CDR3 sequences, about 39% recorded once. The sequencing sample was made of blood. The receptor set was obtained from a human donor in good health. The CDR3 runs from the conserved cysteine through the conserved F or W. The D gene is left open where the match is weak. Size values are once, few and many counts, or a class for expanded clones, and some rows have none.

>-|TRBV25-1|TRBJ1-5|-
TGTGCCAGCAGTGAGGGCGGGGCTAGGCCCCAGCATTTT
CASSEGGARPQHF
>-|TRBV4-3|TRBJ1-1|TRBD1
TGCGCCAGCAGCCATATTGGGACAGGGAACACTGAAGCTTTCTTT
CASSHIGTGNTEAFF
>-|TRBV28|TRBJ2-1|TRBD2
TGTGCCAGCATCTCCCCACTAGCGGGGAACAATGAGCAGTTCTTC
CASISPLAGNNEQFF
>few|TRBV20-1|TRBJ2-5|TRBD2
TGCAGTGCTAGTAGCGGGGGGGCTGAGACCCAGTACTTC
CSASSGGAETQYF
>-|TRBV18|TRBJ2-1|TRBD2
TGTGCCAGCTCACCCTCTAGCGGGGCCCCCTACAATGAGCAGTTCTTC
CASSPSSGAPYNEQFF
>many|TRBV10-3|TRBJ1-5|-
TGTGCCATCAGTGCCCAAGACCCACGTAGCAATCAGCCCCAGCATTTT
CAISAQDPRSNQPQHF
>few|TRBV2|TRBJ1-6|-
TGTGCCAGCAGCCCTGGGTATGGTTCACCCCTCCACTTT
CASSPGYGSPLHF
>few|TRBV20-1|TRBJ1-2|TRBD1
TGCAGTGCTTCCACCGTGACAGGGGGAAGAAATGGCTACACCTTC
CSASTVTGGRNGYTF
>-|TRBV9|TRBJ1-1|-
TGTGCCAGCAGCTCTACACCTTTCTTT
CASSSTPFF
>-|TRBV10-3|TRBJ2-3|TRBD2
TGTGCCATCAGTGGGGCTAGCGGCCTCACAGATACGCAGTATTTT
CAISGASGLTDTQYF
>many|TRBV20-1|TRBJ2-3|-
TGCAGTGCCCCTACGTGGACAGAGGGCACAGATACGCAGTATTTT
CSAPTWTEGTDTQYF
>-|TRBV6-6|TRBJ1-2|-
TGTGCCAGCACTGCGGGGAATAACTATGGCTACACCTTC
CASTAGNNYGYTF
>once|TRBV6-6|TRBJ1-5|-
TGTGCCAGCAGTTACTCATGGGGGGTTAATCAGCCCCAGCATTTT
CASSYSWGVNQPQHF
>-|TRBV6-2/TRBV6-3|TRBJ2-3|TRBD2
TGCGCCAGCAGCCCGCGGGGGACTGAGGTAGATACGCAGTATTTT
CASSPRGTEVDTQYF
>-|TRBV10-3|TRBJ1-1|-
TGTGCCATCAGTCTAGGGGGAACTGAAGCTTTCTTT
CAISLGGTEAFF
>-|TRBV15|TRBJ2-7|-
TGTGCCACCAGCAGAGCAGCCTACGAGCAGTACTTC
CATSRAAYEQYF
>-|TRBV6-2/TRBV6-3|TRBJ1-5|-
TGTGCCAGCAAGGGGCCCTGGCAGGATGAGCCCCAGCATTTT
CASKGPWQDEPQHF
>-|TRBV2|TRBJ2-1|-
TGTGCCAGCAGTGGTCGGTTTGGGGTGGGCTACAATGAGCAGTTCTTC
CASSGRFGVGYNEQFF
>-|TRBV6-5|TRBJ2-1|TRBD2
TGTGCCAGCAGTTCCGGGACTAGCGGGGTCTATGAGCAGTTCTTC
CASSSGTSGVYEQFF